This entry describes one TCR beta chain. This entry comes from a study of blood T cells in healthy people across ages. Study-wide background: Template switching recovered approximately one barcoded beta molecule for every two T cells.

PCR was performed a second time for 7 to 11 cycles using a sample-barcoded 5' primer and a J-beta primer mix. Template switching added a 12-random-nucleotide identifier to every cDNA molecule. MiXCR was run by TCRdb on the 5' RACE reads, yielding one entry per CDR3 protein. The table has 600,000 to 1,000,000 distinct CDR3 sequences, 55% to 70% seen once. The TCR originated in a young man in good health. Sequencing was carried out using blood.

The CDR3 protein is CSAPSPPAGAANEQFF. CDR3 nucleotides: TGCAGTGCTCCCTCCCCGCCCGCGGGAGCGGCAAATGAGCAGTTCTTC. The chain recombines TRBV20-1 with TRBJ2-1, with 7 bases that match TRBD2. Germline CDR1 and CDR2: DFQATT and SNEGSKA (reference sequence). V was pared by 5 bases and J by 7 bases, with 17 bases of the junction left unmatched. The CDR3 has 16 amino acids.